The T cell receptor beta chain under discussion was sequenced for a study of shared T cell receptors in the human thymus. Profiled with immunoSEQ multiplex PCR; TCRdb holds only in-frame clones, not every one. The sample contains about 500,000 clones, around 78% of which appear only once. Germline CDR1 is MNHNS and CDR2 is SASEGT. Trimming removed 6 bases from V and 1 base from J, with 16 bases in between. The CDR3 loop spans 15 amino acids. These data were likewise used in another study, on human thymus T cells. Per that study: Thymic resections from corrective heart surgery supplied the tissue. Usage of V and J genes appeared biased in thymic and blood repertoires. Reports from related research described highly overlapping thymic repertoires among unrelated individuals.

The source material was thymocytes. The chain recombines TRBV6-1 with TRBJ2-7; a weak D match, TRBD1 (5 bases). The receptor was derived from a boy under two years old with a congenital heart defect. The CDR3 coding sequence is TGTGCCAGCAGACAAACCAAAGGGGTTTCCTACGAGCAGTACTTC. It translates to CASRQTKGVSYEQYF.